This T cell receptor beta chain was found in a study of shared clonotypes between healthy human individuals. Study-level points and caveats: Clonotypes shared by all four sorted-subset donors had higher generation probabilities than non-shared clonotypes.

The donor cohort consisted entirely of Caucasian adults residing in Nashville, Tennessee. It was roughly 190 ng DNA, approximately 28,000 T cell genomes, that sorted-subset replicate PCRs used. Assay: immunoSEQ multiplex PCR; the TCRdb copy retains only in-frame clones and omits some. This repertoire shows millions of clones, around nine tenths found once; its top ten account for about 0.13%. The CDR3 contains 17 residues. Germline V gene data show CDR1 as LNHNV and CDR2 as YYDKDF (reference sequence). Unmatched junction bases numbered 8, after V lost 1 base and J lost 0 bases. About this clone itself: Its target is unknown.

The gene calls are TRBV15 and TRBJ1-2, with 7 bases fitting TRBD1. The receptor was derived from a man aged 18 to 30 in good health. Sequenced material: naive CD4+ T cells sorted from blood. Regarding subset: CD45RA+ positively selected. The DNA for the CDR3 is TGTGCCACCAGCAGAGGGGGAACAGGGGTCTCTAACTATGGCTACACCTTC. Its protein is CATSRGGTGVSNYGYTF.